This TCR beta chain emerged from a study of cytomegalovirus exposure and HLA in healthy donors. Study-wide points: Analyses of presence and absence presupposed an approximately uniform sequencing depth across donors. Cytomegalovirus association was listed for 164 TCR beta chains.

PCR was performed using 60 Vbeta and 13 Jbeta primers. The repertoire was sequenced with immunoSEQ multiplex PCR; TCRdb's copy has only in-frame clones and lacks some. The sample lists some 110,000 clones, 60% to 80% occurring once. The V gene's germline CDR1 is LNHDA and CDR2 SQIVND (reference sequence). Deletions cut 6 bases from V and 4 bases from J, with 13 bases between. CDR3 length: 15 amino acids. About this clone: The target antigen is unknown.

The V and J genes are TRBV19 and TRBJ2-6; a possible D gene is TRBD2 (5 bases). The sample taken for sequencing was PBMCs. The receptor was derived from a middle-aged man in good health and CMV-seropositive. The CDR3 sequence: CASSGVLAGANVLTF. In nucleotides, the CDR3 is TGTGCCAGTAGCGGGGTATTGGCCGGGGCCAACGTCCTGACTTTC.